Here is one TCR beta chain with its context. Assay: immunoSEQ multiplex PCR; the TCRdb copy retains only in-frame clones and omits some. The data show 90,000 to 120,000 clones, with over 75% seen just once and approximately 9% held by the top ten. The sample belongs to a study of T cell responses to AZD1222 COVID-19 vaccine. The length of the CDR3 is 13 residues. V dropped 1 base and J dropped 7 bases, with 11 bases sitting between them. The germline gives CDR1 SGHNT, CDR2 YENEEA. This receptor was taken from an adult in good health. Sequences were derived from peripheral blood, sampled on day 0 of AZD1222 vaccination. The chain has TRBV11-3 and TRBJ2-7, with a tentative D call TRBD1 (5 bases). CDR3 region: CASSLVFQGEQYF. The DNA of the CDR3 is TGTGCCAGCAGCTTAGTTTTCCAGGGAGAGCAGTACTTC.